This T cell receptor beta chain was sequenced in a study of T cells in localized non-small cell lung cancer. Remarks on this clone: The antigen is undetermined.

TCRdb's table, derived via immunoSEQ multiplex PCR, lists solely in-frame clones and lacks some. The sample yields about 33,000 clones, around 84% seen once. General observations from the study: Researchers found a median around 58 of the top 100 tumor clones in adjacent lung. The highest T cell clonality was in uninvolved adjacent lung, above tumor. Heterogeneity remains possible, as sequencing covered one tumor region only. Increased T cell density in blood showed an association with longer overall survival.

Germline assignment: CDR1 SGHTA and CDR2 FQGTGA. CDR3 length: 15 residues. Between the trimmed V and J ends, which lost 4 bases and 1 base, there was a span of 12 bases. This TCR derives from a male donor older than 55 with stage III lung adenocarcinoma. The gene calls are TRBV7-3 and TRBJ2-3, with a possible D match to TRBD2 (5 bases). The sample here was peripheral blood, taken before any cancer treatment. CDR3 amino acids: CASSWLAGGTDTQYF. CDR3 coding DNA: TGTGCCAGCAGCTGGCTAGCCGGGGGCACAGATACGCAGTATTTT.